This is a list of T cell receptor beta chains from one sample in a study of blood T cell repertoires in COVID-19. Only in-frame clones appear in the TCRdb table, and some are missing; sequencing was by immunoSEQ multiplex PCR. The sample has 90,000 to 100,000 clones; 81% are singletons. Sequenced input: peripheral blood. The receptors originated from a man in his 60s with acute or convalescent COVID-19. Each CDR3 is given with its conserved first and last residue. Fields, in order: CDR3 DNA, CDR3 protein, J gene, clone size, V gene, D gene. A D gene is named only where the DNA matches it firmly. Clone size appears in some rows only: once, few, many, or a class for an expanded clone.

CDR3nt: TGTGCCACCAGTCGACAGGGCTACGAGCAGTACTTC; CDR3aa: CATSRQGYEQYF; j_gene: TRBJ2-7; abundance: .; v_gene: TRBV24-1; d_gene: TRBD1
CDR3nt: TGTGCCACCAGCAGACGAACAGGGTACAATGAGCAGTTCTTC; CDR3aa: CATSRRTGYNEQFF; j_gene: TRBJ2-1; abundance: .; v_gene: TRBV15; d_gene: .
CDR3nt: TGTGCCAGCAGCCAGGACAGCTTCTATGGCTACACCTTC; CDR3aa: CASSQDSFYGYTF; j_gene: TRBJ1-2; abundance: few; v_gene: TRBV5-6; d_gene: .
CDR3nt: TGTGCCAGCAGTTACGGGGCTAGCGGTTCCTACAATGAGCAGTTCTTC; CDR3aa: CASSYGASGSYNEQFF; j_gene: TRBJ2-1; abundance: .; v_gene: TRBV6-5; d_gene: TRBD2
CDR3nt: TGTGCCAGCAGCTCGACAGGTGAATATTCACCCCTCCACTTT; CDR3aa: CASSSTGEYSPLHF; j_gene: TRBJ1-6; abundance: .; v_gene: TRBV7-9; d_gene: .
CDR3nt: TGTGCCAGCAGCTCGCCTCTAGCGGGCGAGAACACCGGGGAGCTGTTTTTT; CDR3aa: CASSSPLAGENTGELFF; j_gene: TRBJ2-2; abundance: .; v_gene: TRBV7-6; d_gene: TRBD2
CDR3nt: TGCGCCAGCAGTGAGTCGATCGGTCAGGGGCATTCACCCCTCCACTTT; CDR3aa: CASSESIGQGHSPLHF; j_gene: TRBJ1-6; abundance: .; v_gene: TRBV10-1; d_gene: .
CDR3nt: TGCGCCAGCAGTCTAGTAAGACAGGGATTATTCTTT; CDR3aa: CASSLVRQGLFF; j_gene: TRBJ1-1; abundance: .; v_gene: TRBV10-1; d_gene: TRBD1
CDR3nt: TGTGCCATCAGGGAGGCGGGGAGAGATCTATCGGGTGGCTACACCTTC; CDR3aa: CAIREAGRDLSGGYTF; j_gene: TRBJ1-2; abundance: .; v_gene: TRBV10-3; d_gene: .
CDR3nt: TGTGCCAGCAGTGAACGGACCGGAGGAAAACTGTTTTTT; CDR3aa: CASSERTGGKLFF; j_gene: TRBJ1-4; abundance: .; v_gene: TRBV6-1; d_gene: .
CDR3nt: TGTGCCAGCAAGCCCGCGGGGGCGTCTCCGGGATTCCGGTTCTTC; CDR3aa: CASKPAGASPGFRFF; j_gene: TRBJ2-1; abundance: once; v_gene: TRBV25-1; d_gene: .
CDR3nt: TGTGCCAGCAGCTTAGTATATGCTAGCGGGGGTGTTTCAGATACGCAGTATTTT; CDR3aa: CASSLVYASGGVSDTQYF; j_gene: TRBJ2-3; abundance: .; v_gene: TRBV7-2; d_gene: TRBD2
CDR3nt: TGTGCCAGCAGCTTAGTTTCCGGGGGCCAAGAGACCCAGTACTTC; CDR3aa: CASSLVSGGQETQYF; j_gene: TRBJ2-5; abundance: .; v_gene: TRBV11-3; d_gene: .
CDR3nt: TGTGCCAGCAGTTACTCGTTGGGAGCGCAGTATTTT; CDR3aa: CASSYSLGAQYF; j_gene: TRBJ2-3; abundance: few; v_gene: TRBV6-6; d_gene: .
CDR3nt: TGTGCCAGCAGCGGAGGACTTGGCTACACCTTC; CDR3aa: CASSGGLGYTF; j_gene: TRBJ1-2; abundance: .; v_gene: TRBV9; d_gene: .
CDR3nt: TGTGCCAGCAGCCAATGGACAGATCAGCCCCAGCATTTT; CDR3aa: CASSQWTDQPQHF; j_gene: TRBJ1-5; abundance: .; v_gene: TRBV3-1/TRBV3-2; d_gene: .
CDR3nt: TGCGCCAGCAGTCAAGACAGCGACGACTACGAGCAGTACTTC; CDR3aa: CASSQDSDDYEQYF; j_gene: TRBJ2-7; abundance: few; v_gene: TRBV23-1; d_gene: .
CDR3nt: TGTGCCAGCAGATCGAAGGGGGCCGGTAATGAAAAACTGTTTTTT; CDR3aa: CASRSKGAGNEKLFF; j_gene: TRBJ1-4; abundance: .; v_gene: TRBV5-6; d_gene: TRBD1
CDR3nt: TGTGCCAGCTCACCCCGGGGAGGGGAGCAGTTCTTC; CDR3aa: CASSPRGGEQFF; j_gene: TRBJ2-1; abundance: .; v_gene: TRBV18; d_gene: TRBD2
CDR3nt: TGTGCCAGCTCACCCGGACAGGGGGCCTACGAGCAGTACTTC; CDR3aa: CASSPGQGAYEQYF; j_gene: TRBJ2-7; abundance: once; v_gene: TRBV18; d_gene: TRBD1
CDR3nt: TGTGCCAGTAGTCAACAGGGGCGGAACACTGAAGCTTTCTTT; CDR3aa: CASSQQGRNTEAFF; j_gene: TRBJ1-1; abundance: .; v_gene: TRBV19; d_gene: TRBD1
CDR3nt: TGTGCCAGCAGCGGCAGCGTGGCAACTAATGAAAAACTGTTTTTT; CDR3aa: CASSGSVATNEKLFF; j_gene: TRBJ1-4; abundance: .; v_gene: TRBV5-5; d_gene: .
CDR3nt: TGTGCCAGCAGCTCGGGACAGCGCAATCAGCCCCAGCATTTT; CDR3aa: CASSSGQRNQPQHF; j_gene: TRBJ1-5; abundance: few; v_gene: TRBV7-2; d_gene: TRBD1
CDR3nt: TGTGCCAGCTCACCAGTCCTCTCGGGGGATTCACCCCTCCACTTT; CDR3aa: CASSPVLSGDSPLHF; j_gene: TRBJ1-6; abundance: many; v_gene: TRBV18; d_gene: .
CDR3nt: TGTGCCAGCAGACCCCAGGGTTGGGGAGAGACCCAGTACTTC; CDR3aa: CASRPQGWGETQYF; j_gene: TRBJ2-5; abundance: .; v_gene: TRBV6-5; d_gene: .
CDR3nt: TGTGCCAGCAGCGACCATTCGTACATGAACACTGAAGCTTTCTTT; CDR3aa: CASSDHSYMNTEAFF; j_gene: TRBJ1-1; abundance: .; v_gene: TRBV9; d_gene: .
CDR3nt: TGTGCCAGCAGCAAGGACAGAGATAATTCACCCCTCCACTTT; CDR3aa: CASSKDRDNSPLHF; j_gene: TRBJ1-6; abundance: .; v_gene: TRBV2; d_gene: .
CDR3nt: TGTGCCAGCGGAGCGACTAGCGGGGGAAATACGCAGTATTTT; CDR3aa: CASGATSGGNTQYF; j_gene: TRBJ2-3; abundance: .; v_gene: TRBV2; d_gene: TRBD2